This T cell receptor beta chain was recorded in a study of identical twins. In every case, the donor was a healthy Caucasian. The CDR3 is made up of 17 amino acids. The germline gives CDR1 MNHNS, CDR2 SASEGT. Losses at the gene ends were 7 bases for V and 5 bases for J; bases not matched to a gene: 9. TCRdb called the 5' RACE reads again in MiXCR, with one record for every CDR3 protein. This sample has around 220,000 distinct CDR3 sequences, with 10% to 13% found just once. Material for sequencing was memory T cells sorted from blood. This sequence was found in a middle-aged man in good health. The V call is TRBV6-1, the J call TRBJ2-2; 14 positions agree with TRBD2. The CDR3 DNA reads TGTGCCAGCAACCGACTAGCGGGGGGGACGCGGACCGGGGAGCTGTTTTTT. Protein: CASNRLAGGTRTGELFF.